This T cell receptor (beta chain) was sequenced for a study of CD8 T cells in Susac syndrome. General study points: By the study's own acknowledgment, its TCR sequencing and HLA analysis included relatively few individuals.

CD8+ and CD4+ T cells circulating in blood were sequenced for TCR beta. FACS was used to enrich TEMRA cells, whereas the CD8+ and CD4+ T cells were obtained by negative isolation. cDNA came from roughly 0.47 to 1 ug RNA primed by random hexamers. Multiplex immunoSEQ PCR targeted 54 Vbeta and 13 Jbeta TCR beta segments. TCRdb ran MiXCR on the immunoSEQ multiplex PCR reads and lists one entry per CDR3 protein. This sample has around 50,000 distinct CDR3 sequences, with around 93% found just once. Germline CDR1 and CDR2: SGHDN and FVKESK. V gave up 0 bases and J gave up 5 bases, with 13 bases separating them. CDR3 length: 15 residues. Regarding this clonotype: Its antigen remains unknown.

This TCR came from a human donor in good health. V and J are TRBV14 and TRBJ1-1; no firm D call. Sequencing was carried out using CD8+ T cells from PBMCs. As DNA, the CDR3 is TGTGCCAGCAGCCAAGATCGGGCGAGCGGGACTGAAGCTTTCTTT. Its protein product is CASSQDRASGTEAFF.